The 2 T cell receptor beta chains reported below all come from one sample, sequenced in a study of metastatic and nonmetastatic thyroid tumors. Ahead of thyroid surgery, no patient had received treatment of any kind. TCRdb re-clonotyped the PCR reads through MiXCR. The sample shows about 92,000 clones, under 15% of them seen only once. Input material: blood. These receptors were obtained from a female donor with papillary thyroid cancer or a benign thyroid nodule (not recorded which). Some clones in this sample may be carry-over from other donors' samples.

This clone was counted between two and nine times. One base away lies a much larger clone, so this may be a sequencing read error. The chain carries TRBV6-1 and TRBJ2-1; D uncertain. The CDR3 length is 15 residues. Germline lookup yields CDR1 MNHNS and CDR2 SASEGT. Trimming left V 8 bases short and J 0 bases short, with 14 bases between. CDR3 region: CASAPSRHSYNEQFF. CDR3 DNA sequence: TGTGCCAGCGCACCCAGCCGACACTCCTACAATGAGCAGTTCTTC.

This clone showed up many times. The V gene is TRBV6-4, the J gene TRBJ2-1, with 9 bases fitting TRBD1. Trimming took 0 bases from V and 6 from J; bases not matched to a gene: 6. Germline CDR1 reads MRHNA; CDR2 reads SNTAGT. The CDR3 is 16 amino acids. CDR3 loop: CASSDSRDREINEQFF. In DNA, the CDR3 is TGTGCCAGCAGTGACTCCCGGGACAGGGAGATCAATGAGCAGTTCTTC.